This entry lists 8 T cell receptor beta chains sequenced from one sample in a study of OX40 agonist ivuxolimab in advanced cancers. This table comes from immunoSEQ multiplex PCR, and its TCRdb copy is limited to in-frame clones, with some not included. The sample contains around 92,000 clones, more than 85% of which appear only once. The sample in question was CD4+ or CD8+ T cells sorted from blood, obtained in a trial of the OX40 agonist ivuxolimab. These receptors all stem from an adult with an advanced solid tumor such as melanoma, head and neck, liver or kidney cancer.

The rearrangement uses TRBV7-9 and TRBJ1-5, with D perhaps matching TRBD1 (5 bases). Trimming removed 1 base from V and 15 bases from J, with 16 bases in between. CDR3 length: 13 amino acids. CDR1 is SEHNR and CDR2 is FQNEAQ in the germline V gene (reference sequence). The DNA of the CDR3 is TGTGCCAGCAGCTTAGGAACTACGGGACTTCTGCATTTT. Its translation: CASSLGTTGLLHF.

This rearrangement joins TRBV7-9 to TRBJ1-4; a weak D match, TRBD1 (6 bases). The V end lost 1 base, the J end lost 7 bases, and 19 bases lay between the germline ends. The length of the CDR3 is 17 residues. Germline CDR1 reads SEHNR; CDR2 reads FQNEAQ (reference sequence). CDR3 sequence (DNA): TGTGCCAGCAGCTTAGAGGGGACACCATATCGAGGTGAAAAACTGTTTTTT. This sequence encodes CASSLEGTPYRGEKLFF.

The chain carries TRBV5-1 and TRBJ2-6; no clear D gene. The CDR3 has 15 amino acids. From germline, CDR1 is SGHRS and CDR2 YFSETQ. Trimming pared 1 base from V and 0 bases from J, leaving 5 bases between. In nucleotides, the CDR3 is TGCGCCAGCAGCTTGATCGGCTCTGGGGCCAACGTCCTGACTTTC. This encodes CASSLIGSGANVLTF.

The CDR3 sequence: CASSLLGIGGYTF. CDR3 nucleotides: TGTGCCAGCAGTTTACTCGGCATCGGGGGCTACACCTTC. The chain couples TRBV28 to TRBJ1-2; D call uncertain. The germline V gene has CDR1 MDHEN and CDR2 SYDVKM. There are 13 residues in the CDR3. V was trimmed by 2 bases and J by 8 bases, leaving 12 bases between them.

CDR3 in DNA: TGTGCCAGCAGTGCTCCAGGCGGGCAGTTCTTC. It encodes CASSAPGGQFF. The V and J genes are TRBV2 and TRBJ2-1; D remains unclear. Germline V gives CDR1 SNHLY, CDR2 FYNNEI. The V end lost 4 bases, the J end lost 12 bases, and 10 bases lay between the germline ends. The CDR3 runs 11 residues. The complete variable domain, with remaining parts taken from reference TRBV2 and TRBJ2-1, reads EPEVTQTPSHQVTQMGQEVILRCVPISNHLYFYWYRQILGQKVEFLVSFYNNEISEKSEIFDDQFSVERPDGSNFTLKIRSTKLEDSAMYFCASSAPGGQFFGPGTRLTVL.

This rearrangement joins TRBV6-6 to TRBJ1-6; 8 bases map to TRBD1. CDR3 length: 16 residues. The V and J ends lost 7 bases and 5 bases, in that order; junction bases with no gene match: 10. Germline CDR1 reads MNHNY; CDR2 reads SVGAGI (reference sequence). Written as DNA, the CDR3 is TGTGCCAGCACCATCACGACAGGGGCAAATAATTCACCCCTCCACTTT. As protein: CASTITTGANNSPLHF.

V usage is TRBV30 and J usage is TRBJ2-1; 7 positions agree with TRBD2. J was trimmed by 4 bases and V by 5 bases; bases with no gene match: 26. CDR3 length: 20 residues. Germline values: CDR1 GTSNPN, CDR2 SVGIG (reference sequence). The CDR3 reads CAWFPGRGFLRGKKYNEQFF. CDR3 bases: TGTGCCTGGTTCCCGGGGAGGGGCTTTCTTAGAGGGAAAAAATACAATGAGCAGTTCTTC. The full variable domain, with the rest looked up from reference TRBV30 and TRBJ2-1, is SQTIHQWPATLVQPVGSPLSLECTVEGTSNPNLYWYRQAAGRGLQLLFYSVGIGQISSEVPQNLSASRPQDRQFILSSKKLLLSDSGFYLCAWFPGRGFLRGKKYNEQFFGPGTRLTVL.

This chain joins TRBV5-6 and TRBJ1-3; tentatively, D is TRBD1 (6 bases). The CDR3 is 17 residues long. The germline V and J ends were trimmed by 4 bases and 7 bases, with 24 bases remaining between them. The V gene's germline CDR1 is SGHDT and CDR2 YYEEEE. The CDR3 coding sequence is TGTGCCAGCAGCCCCCTGTGGATGGCAGGGGAAGGCAACACCATATATTTT. Amino acid sequence: CASSPLWMAGEGNTIYF.